Detailed here is one T cell receptor beta chain. The sample belongs to a study of cytomegalovirus exposure and HLA in healthy donors. The PCR made use of 60 Vbeta and 13 Jbeta primers. Clones were read by immunoSEQ multiplex PCR, and TCRdb kept only the in-frame ones, dropping some. This table holds about 130,000 clones, about two thirds found once. The CDR3 sequence is 13 residues long. Trimming took 4 bases from V and 6 from J; bases not matched to a gene: 5. Germline assignment: CDR1 SGHTS and CDR2 YDEGEE. The rearrangement joins TRBV5-8 to TRBJ1-1; 8 bases map to TRBD1. The sequence came from a man aged 25 to 40 in good health and CMV-seronegative. The material sequenced was PBMCs. As DNA, the CDR3 is TGTGCCAGCAGCCCGGACAGGGCCGCTGAAGCTTTCTTT. This gives the protein CASSPDRAAEAFF. Complete variable domain (other parts from reference TRBV5-8 and TRBJ1-1): EAGVTQSPTHLIKTRGQQATLRCSPISGHTSVYWYQQALGLGLQFLLWYDEGEERNRGNFPPRFSGRQFPNYSSELNVNALELEDSALYLCASSPDRAAEAFFGQGTRLTVV.